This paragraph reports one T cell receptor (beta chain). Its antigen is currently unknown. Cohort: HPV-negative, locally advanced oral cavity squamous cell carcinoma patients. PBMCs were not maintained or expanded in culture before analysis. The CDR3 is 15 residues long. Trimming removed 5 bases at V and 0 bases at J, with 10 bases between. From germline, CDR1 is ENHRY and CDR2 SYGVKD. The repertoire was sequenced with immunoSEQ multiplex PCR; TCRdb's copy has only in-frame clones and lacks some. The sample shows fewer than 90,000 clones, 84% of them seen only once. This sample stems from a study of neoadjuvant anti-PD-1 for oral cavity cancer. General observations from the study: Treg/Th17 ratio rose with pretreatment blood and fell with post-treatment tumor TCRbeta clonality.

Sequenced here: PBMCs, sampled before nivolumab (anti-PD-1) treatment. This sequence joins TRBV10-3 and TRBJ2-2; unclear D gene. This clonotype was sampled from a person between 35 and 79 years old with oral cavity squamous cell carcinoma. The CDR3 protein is CAISSQASNTGELFF. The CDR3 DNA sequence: TGTGCCATCAGTAGTCAGGCGTCGAACACCGGGGAGCTGTTTTTT.